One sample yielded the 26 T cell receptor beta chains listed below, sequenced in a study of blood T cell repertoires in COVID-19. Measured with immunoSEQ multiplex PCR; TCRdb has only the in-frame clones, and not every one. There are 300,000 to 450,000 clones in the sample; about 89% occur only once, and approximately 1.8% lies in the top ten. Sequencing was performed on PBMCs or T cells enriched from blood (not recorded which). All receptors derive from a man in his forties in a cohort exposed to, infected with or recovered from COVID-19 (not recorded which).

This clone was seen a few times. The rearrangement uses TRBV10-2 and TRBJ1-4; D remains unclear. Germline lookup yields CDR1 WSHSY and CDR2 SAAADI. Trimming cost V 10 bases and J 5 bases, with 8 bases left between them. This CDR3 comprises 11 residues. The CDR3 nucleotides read TGCGCCAAAATGACAAATGAAAAACTGTTTTTT. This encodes CAKMTNEKLFF.

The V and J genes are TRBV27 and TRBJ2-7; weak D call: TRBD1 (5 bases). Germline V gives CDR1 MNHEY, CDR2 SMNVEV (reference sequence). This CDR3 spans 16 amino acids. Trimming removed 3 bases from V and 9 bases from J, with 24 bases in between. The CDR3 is CASSFLAGLGPWLQYF. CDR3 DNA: TGTGCCAGCAGTTTTCTGGCAGGGCTAGGTCCGTGGTTGCAGTACTTC.

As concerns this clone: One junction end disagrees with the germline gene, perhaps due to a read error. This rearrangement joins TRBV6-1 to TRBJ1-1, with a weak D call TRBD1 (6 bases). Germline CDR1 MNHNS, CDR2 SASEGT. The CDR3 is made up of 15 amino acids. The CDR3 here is CASSAATGLNTEAFF. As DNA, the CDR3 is TGTGCCAGCAGTGCAGCGACAGGATTGAACACTGAGGCTTTCTTT.

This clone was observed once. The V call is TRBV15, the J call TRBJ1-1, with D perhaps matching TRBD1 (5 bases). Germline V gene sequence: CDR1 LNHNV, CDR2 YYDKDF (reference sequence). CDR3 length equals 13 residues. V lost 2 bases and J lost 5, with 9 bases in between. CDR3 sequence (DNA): TGTGCCACCAGCAGAACCCGGGGGACTGAAGCTTTCTTT. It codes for CATSRTRGTEAFF.

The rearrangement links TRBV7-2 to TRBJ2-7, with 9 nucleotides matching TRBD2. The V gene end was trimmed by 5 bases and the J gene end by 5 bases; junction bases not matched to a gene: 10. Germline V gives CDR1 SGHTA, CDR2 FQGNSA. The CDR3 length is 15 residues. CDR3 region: CASSIFLASGNEQYF. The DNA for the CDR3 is TGTGCCAGCAGCATCTTCTTGGCTAGCGGGAACGAGCAGTACTTC.

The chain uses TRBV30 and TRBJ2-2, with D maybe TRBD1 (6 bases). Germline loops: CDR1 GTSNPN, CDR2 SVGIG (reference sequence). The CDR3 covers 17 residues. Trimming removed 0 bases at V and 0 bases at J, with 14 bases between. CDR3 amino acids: CAWSVVRGSPNTGELFF. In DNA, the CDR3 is TGTGCCTGGAGTGTAGTGAGGGGGAGCCCGAACACCGGGGAGCTGTTTTTT.

The CDR3 DNA follows: TGTGCCAGCAGCCAAGTTTCGACACACTCCTACGAGCAGTACTTC. Translation: CASSQVSTHSYEQYF. The chain couples TRBV4-2 to TRBJ2-7, with D unresolved. Germline CDR1 and CDR2: LGHNA and YNFKEQ. The CDR3 has 15 residues. The ends were cut back, 1 base at V and 0 bases at J, with 10 bases in the middle.

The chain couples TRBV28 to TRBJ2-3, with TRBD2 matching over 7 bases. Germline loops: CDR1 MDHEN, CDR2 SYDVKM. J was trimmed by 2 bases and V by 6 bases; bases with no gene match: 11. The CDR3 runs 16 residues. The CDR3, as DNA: TGTGCCAGCAGACCCATGACTAGCCGATTCACAGATACGCAGTATTTT. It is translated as CASRPMTSRFTDTQYF.

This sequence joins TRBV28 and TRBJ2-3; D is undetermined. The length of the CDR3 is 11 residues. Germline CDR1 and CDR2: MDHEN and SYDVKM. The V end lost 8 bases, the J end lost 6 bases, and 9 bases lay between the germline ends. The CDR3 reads CASLSTDTQYF. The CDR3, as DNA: TGTGCCAGCCTATCCACCGATACGCAGTATTTT.

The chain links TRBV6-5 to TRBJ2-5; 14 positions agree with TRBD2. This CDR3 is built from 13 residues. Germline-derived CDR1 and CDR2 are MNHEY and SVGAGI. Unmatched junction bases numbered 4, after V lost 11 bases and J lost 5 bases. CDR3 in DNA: TGTGCCGTAAGGACTAGCGGGAGGGAGACCCAGTACTTC. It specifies CAVRTSGRETQYF.

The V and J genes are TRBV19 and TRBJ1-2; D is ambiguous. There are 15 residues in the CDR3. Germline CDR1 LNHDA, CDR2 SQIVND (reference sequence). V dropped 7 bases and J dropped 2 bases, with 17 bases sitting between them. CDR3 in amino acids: CASNQARAANYGYTF. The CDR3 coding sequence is TGTGCCAGTAATCAGGCGAGGGCGGCCAACTATGGCTACACCTTC.

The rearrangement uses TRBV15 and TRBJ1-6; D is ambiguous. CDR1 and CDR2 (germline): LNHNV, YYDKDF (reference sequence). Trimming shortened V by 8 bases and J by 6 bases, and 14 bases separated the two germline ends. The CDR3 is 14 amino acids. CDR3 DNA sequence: TGTGCCACCCGAAGGTCCGGGTTTAATTCACCCCTCCACTTT. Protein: CATRRSGFNSPLHF.

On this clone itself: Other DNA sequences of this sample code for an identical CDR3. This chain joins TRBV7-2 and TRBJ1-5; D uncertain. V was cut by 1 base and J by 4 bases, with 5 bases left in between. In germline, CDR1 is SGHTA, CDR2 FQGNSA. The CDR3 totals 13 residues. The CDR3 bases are TGTGCCAGCAGCTTAGGCAGAAATCAGCCCCAGCATTTT. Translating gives CASSLGRNQPQHF.

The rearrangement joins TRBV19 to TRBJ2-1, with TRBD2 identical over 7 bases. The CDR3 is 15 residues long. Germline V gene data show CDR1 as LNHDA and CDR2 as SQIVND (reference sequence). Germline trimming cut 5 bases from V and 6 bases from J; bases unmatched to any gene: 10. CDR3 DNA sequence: TGTGCCAGTAGTTCAAGCGGGACTCGAACCAATGAGCAGTTCTTC. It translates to CASSSSGTRTNEQFF.

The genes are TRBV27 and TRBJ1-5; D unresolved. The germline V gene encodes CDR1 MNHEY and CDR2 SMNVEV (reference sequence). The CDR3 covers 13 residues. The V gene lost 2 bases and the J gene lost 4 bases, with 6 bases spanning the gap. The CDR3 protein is CASSLIRNQPQHF. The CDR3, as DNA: TGTGCCAGCAGTTTAATCCGTAATCAGCCCCAGCATTTT.

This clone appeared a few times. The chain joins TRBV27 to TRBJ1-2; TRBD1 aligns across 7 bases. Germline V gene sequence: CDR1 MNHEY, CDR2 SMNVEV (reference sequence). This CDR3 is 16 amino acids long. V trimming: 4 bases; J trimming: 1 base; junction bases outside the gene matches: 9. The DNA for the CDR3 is TGTGCCAGCAGTTCGAACCTTCAGGGGGTTAACTATGGCTACACCTTC. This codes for CASSSNLQGVNYGYTF.

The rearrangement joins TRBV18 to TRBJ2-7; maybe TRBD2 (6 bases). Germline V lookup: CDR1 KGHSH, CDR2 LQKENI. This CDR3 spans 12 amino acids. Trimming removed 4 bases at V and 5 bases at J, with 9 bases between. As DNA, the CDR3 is TGTGCCAGCTCACGGAGGGTCCACGAGCAGTACTTC. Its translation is CASSRRVHEQYF.

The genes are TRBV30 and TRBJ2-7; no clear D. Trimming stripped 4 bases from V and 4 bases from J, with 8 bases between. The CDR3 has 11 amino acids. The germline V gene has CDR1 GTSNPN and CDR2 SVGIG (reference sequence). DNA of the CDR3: TGTGCCTGGACCCAACAGTACGAGCAGTACTTC. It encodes CAWTQQYEQYF.

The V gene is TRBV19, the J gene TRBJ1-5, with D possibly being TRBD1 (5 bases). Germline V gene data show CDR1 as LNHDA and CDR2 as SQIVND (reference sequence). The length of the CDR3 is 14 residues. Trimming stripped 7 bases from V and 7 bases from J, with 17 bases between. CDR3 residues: CASIQGGTWQPQHF. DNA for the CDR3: TGTGCCAGTATCCAGGGAGGGACGTGGCAGCCCCAGCATTTT. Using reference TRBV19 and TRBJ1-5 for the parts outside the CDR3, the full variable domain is DGGITQSPKYLFRKEGQNVTLSCEQNLNHDAMYWYRQDPGQGLRLIYYSQIVNDFQKGDIAEGYSVSREKKESFPLTVTSAQKNPTAFYLCASIQGGTWQPQHFGDGTRLSIL.

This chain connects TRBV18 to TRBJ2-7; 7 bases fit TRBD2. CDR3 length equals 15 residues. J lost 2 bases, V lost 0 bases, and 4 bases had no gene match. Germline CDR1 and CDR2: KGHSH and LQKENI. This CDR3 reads CASSPPLTSAYEQYF. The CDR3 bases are TGTGCCAGCTCACCACCGTTAACTAGCGCCTACGAGCAGTACTTC.

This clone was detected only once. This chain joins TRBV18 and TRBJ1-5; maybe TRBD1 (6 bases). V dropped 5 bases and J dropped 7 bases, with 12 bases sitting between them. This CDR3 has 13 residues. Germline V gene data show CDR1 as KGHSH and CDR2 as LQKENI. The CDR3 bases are TGTGCCAGCTCATCTAACAGGGACCAGCCCCAGCATTTT. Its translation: CASSSNRDQPQHF.

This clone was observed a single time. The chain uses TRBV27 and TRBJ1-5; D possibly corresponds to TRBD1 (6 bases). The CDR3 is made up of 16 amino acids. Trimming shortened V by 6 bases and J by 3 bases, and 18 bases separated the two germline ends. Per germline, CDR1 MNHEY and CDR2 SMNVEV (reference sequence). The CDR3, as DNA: TGTGCCAGCAGACAGGGCCCGCAATCCGACAATCAGCCCCAGCATTTT. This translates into CASRQGPQSDNQPQHF.

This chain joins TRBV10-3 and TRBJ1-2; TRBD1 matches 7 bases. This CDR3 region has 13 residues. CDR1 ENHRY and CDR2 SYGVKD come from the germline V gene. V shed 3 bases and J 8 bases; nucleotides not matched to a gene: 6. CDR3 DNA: TGTGCCATCAGTGACACAGGGGTAGGAGGCTACACCTTC. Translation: CAISDTGVGGYTF.

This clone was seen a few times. CDR3 DNA sequence: TGTGCCAGCAGTTACCTGGCAGGGGTCAACTATGGCTACACCTTC. Its protein is CASSYLAGVNYGYTF. The V and J genes are TRBV6-2 or TRBV6-3 and TRBJ1-2; possibly TRBD1 for D (6 bases). Germline lookup yields CDR1 MNHEY and CDR2 SVGEGT. There are 15 residues in the CDR3. Trimming left V 2 bases short and J 2 bases short, with 12 bases between.

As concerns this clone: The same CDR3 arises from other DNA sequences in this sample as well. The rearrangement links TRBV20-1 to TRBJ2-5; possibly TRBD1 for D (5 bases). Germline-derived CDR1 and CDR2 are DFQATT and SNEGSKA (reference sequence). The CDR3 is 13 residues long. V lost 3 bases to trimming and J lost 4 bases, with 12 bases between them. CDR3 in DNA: TGCAGTGCTAGTGGCGGACATCGAGAGACCCAGTACTTC. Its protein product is CSASGGHRETQYF.

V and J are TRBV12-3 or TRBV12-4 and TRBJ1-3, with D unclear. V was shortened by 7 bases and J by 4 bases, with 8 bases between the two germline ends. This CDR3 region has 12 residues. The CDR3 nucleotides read TGTGCCAGCACCCCTTCGGGAAACACCATATATTTT. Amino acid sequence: CASTPSGNTIYF.